Listed below are T cell receptor beta chains from one sample, sequenced in a study of blood T cell repertoires in COVID-19. Profiling relied on immunoSEQ multiplex PCR, and the TCRdb table lists in-frame clones only, not all of them. Of fewer than 200,000 clones in the sample, around four fifths were seen once. Sequenced input: peripheral blood. These receptors were obtained from a woman aged 70 to 79 with COVID-19, enrolled during active disease. The CDR3 runs from the conserved cysteine through the conserved F or W. Each record gives: clone size, D gene, J gene, V gene, CDR3 DNA, CDR3 protein. The D gene is left open where the match is weak. The size field is filled for only some rows; it gives once, few, many or a size class.

clone_size: -; d_call: TRBD1; j_call: TRBJ2-3; v_call: TRBV28; cdr3_nt: TGTGCCAGCAGTTTGTGGGGCACCGGGACAGGGGAGAGCACAGATACGCAGTATTTT; cdr3_aa: CASSLWGTGTGESTDTQYF
clone_size: few; d_call: -; j_call: TRBJ1-2; v_call: TRBV3-1/TRBV3-2; cdr3_nt: TGTGCCAGCAGCCCCCCGACAGGCTATGGCTACACCTTC; cdr3_aa: CASSPPTGYGYTF
clone_size: -; d_call: -; j_call: TRBJ2-3; v_call: TRBV21-1; cdr3_nt: TGTGCCAGCAGCAAAGGTCTGGACAGGGCTAGCACAGATACGCAGTATTTT; cdr3_aa: CASSKGLDRASTDTQYF
clone_size: -; d_call: TRBD1; j_call: TRBJ2-1; v_call: TRBV14; cdr3_nt: TGTGCCAGCAGCCAAGCTGTCGGGACAGGGCTACAGTTCTTC; cdr3_aa: CASSQAVGTGLQFF
clone_size: -; d_call: -; j_call: TRBJ2-1; v_call: TRBV4-3; cdr3_nt: TGCGCCAGCAGCCAAGTGTGGTATATCTGGAATGCGGGGTACAATGAGCAGTTCTTC; cdr3_aa: CASSQVWYIWNAGYNEQFF
clone_size: -; d_call: -; j_call: TRBJ2-1; v_call: TRBV7-3; cdr3_nt: TGTGCCAGCAGCCGAGACAATAGGAACAATGAGCAGTTCTTC; cdr3_aa: CASSRDNRNNEQFF
clone_size: once; d_call: TRBD1; j_call: TRBJ1-6; v_call: TRBV3-1/TRBV3-2; cdr3_nt: TGTGCCAGCAGCTTTATCGCTACAGGGGAAGGTAATTCACCCCTCCACTTT; cdr3_aa: CASSFIATGEGNSPLHF
clone_size: -; d_call: TRBD1; j_call: TRBJ2-4; v_call: TRBV18; cdr3_nt: TGTGCCAGCTCAGTATTGGGACAGGCCCTAGCCAAAAACATTCAGTACTTC; cdr3_aa: CASSVLGQALAKNIQYF
clone_size: -; d_call: -; j_call: TRBJ2-5; v_call: TRBV20-1; cdr3_nt: TGCAGTGCTTCCGACGGGGAGACCCAGTACTTC; cdr3_aa: CSASDGETQYF
clone_size: -; d_call: -; j_call: TRBJ1-5; v_call: TRBV6-2/TRBV6-3; cdr3_nt: TGTGCCAGCAGTTGGACAGAAGGCTCTTTATCGGGGCCCCAGCATTTT; cdr3_aa: CASSWTEGSLSGPQHF
clone_size: -; d_call: TRBD1; j_call: TRBJ1-1; v_call: TRBV6-1; cdr3_nt: TGTGCCAGCAGTGAGAGCCAGACAGGGTTGGTGCCTTTCTTT; cdr3_aa: CASSESQTGLVPFF